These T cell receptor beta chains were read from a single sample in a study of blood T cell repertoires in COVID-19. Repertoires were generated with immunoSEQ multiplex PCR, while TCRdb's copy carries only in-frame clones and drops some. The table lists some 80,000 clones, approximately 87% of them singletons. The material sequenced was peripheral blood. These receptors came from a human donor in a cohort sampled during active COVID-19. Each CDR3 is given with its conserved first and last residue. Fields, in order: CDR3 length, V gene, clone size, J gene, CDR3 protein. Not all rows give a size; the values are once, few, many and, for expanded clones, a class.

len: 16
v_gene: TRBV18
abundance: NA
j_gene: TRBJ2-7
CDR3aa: CASSPQTPGQGYEQYF

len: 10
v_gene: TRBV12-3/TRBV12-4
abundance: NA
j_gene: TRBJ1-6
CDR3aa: CGDGDSPLHF

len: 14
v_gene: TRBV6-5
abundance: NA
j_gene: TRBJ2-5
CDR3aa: CASRGDRGLETQYF

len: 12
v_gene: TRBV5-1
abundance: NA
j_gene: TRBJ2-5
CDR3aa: CASSRGAETQYF

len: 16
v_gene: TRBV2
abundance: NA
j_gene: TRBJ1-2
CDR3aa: CASSPDRTGGRNGYTF

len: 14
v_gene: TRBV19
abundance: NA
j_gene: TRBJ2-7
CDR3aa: CASTPGGSGYEQYF

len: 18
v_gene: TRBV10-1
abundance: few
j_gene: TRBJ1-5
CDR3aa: CASSESSCGLPGNQPQHF

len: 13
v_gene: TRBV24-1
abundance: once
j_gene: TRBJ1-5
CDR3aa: CATQYQGNQPQHF

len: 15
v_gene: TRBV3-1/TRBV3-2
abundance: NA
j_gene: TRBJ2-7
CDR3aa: CASSRGTGGAYEQYF

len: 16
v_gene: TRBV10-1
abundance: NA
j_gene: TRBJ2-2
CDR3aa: CASSEGGGLGTGELFF

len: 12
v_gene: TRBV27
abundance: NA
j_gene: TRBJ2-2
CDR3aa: CASSLAGGELFF

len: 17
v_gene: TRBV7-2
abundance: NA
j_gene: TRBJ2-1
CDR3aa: CASSLAHLDRGYNEQFF

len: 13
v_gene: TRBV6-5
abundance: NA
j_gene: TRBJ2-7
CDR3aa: CASSKDRAYEQYF

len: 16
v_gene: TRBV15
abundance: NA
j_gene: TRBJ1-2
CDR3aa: CATSRDFGTGYDGYTF

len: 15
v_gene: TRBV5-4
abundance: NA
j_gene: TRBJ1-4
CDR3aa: CASSLGGTRSEKLFF

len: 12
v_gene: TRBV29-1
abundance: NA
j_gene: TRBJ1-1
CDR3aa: CSVEGQGTEAFF

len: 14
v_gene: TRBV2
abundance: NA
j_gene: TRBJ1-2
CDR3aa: CASSEPDSSYGYTF

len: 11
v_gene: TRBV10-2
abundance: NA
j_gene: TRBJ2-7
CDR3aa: CASKSTYEQYF

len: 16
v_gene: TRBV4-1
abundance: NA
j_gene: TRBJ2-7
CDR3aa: CASSQDPAQGGYEQYF

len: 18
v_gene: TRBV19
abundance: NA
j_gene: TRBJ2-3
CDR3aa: CASSPASGGATSSDTQYF

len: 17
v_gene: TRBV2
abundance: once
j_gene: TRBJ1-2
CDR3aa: CASSGGLRTGTNYGYTF

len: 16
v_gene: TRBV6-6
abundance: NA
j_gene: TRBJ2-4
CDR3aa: CASSKRQSLAKNIQYF

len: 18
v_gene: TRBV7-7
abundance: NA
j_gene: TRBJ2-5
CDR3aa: CASSPYGSSGRPGETQYF